This TCR beta chain was retrieved from a study of blood T cell repertoires in COVID-19. Study-level information: Acute and convalescent COVID-19 specimens originated in the United States, Italy and Spain. T cells, B-cell-depleted T cells, or PBMCs supplied cDNA or gDNA.

With respect to this clone: Mismatch with germline at one junction end may stem from a read error.

The CDR3 consists of 13 residues. Recovery among Cohort 3 donors was established by two negative PCRs, clearance, or symptom resolution. Original processing notes: Reference gene primers were amplified, and this amplification served to estimate nucleated cell counts. Sequencing used immunoSEQ multiplex PCR; TCRdb keeps in-frame clones, though not all of them. V, J and clone size are those of that table, while D and trimming were read from the DNA. The sample lists 140,000 or so clones, around four fifths seen once, with around 6.5% in the top ten. This sequence originates from a woman between 35 and 50 years old who had recovered from COVID-19. The chain employs TRBV12-3 or TRBV12-4 and TRBJ1-1; 7 nucleotides match TRBD1. Sequencing input: PBMCs or T cells enriched from blood (not recorded which). The CDR3 is CASSLDRAFEAFF. The CDR3 DNA sequence: TGTGCCAGCAGCTTAGACAGGGCTTTTGAAGCTTTCTTT.